This T cell receptor beta chain was recovered during a study of OX40 agonist ivuxolimab in advanced cancers. The wider study: An agonistic anti-OX40 (CD134) antibody, ivuxolimab, was used to treat the patients.

TCRdb's copy holds only in-frame clones and misses some; the assay was immunoSEQ multiplex PCR. The sample carries about 48,000 clones, 80% to 95% recorded once. With respect to this clone: At the DNA level, this CDR3 is encoded by other sequences in the same sample as well.

The specimen was CD4+ or CD8+ T cells sorted from blood, collected in a trial of the OX40 agonist ivuxolimab. The TCR sequence derives from an adult with an advanced solid tumor such as melanoma, head and neck, liver or kidney cancer.

The CDR3, as DNA: TGTGCCAGCAGTTACTCGGGCCAGGGGGTGGGGTCACCCCTCCACTTT. The encoded protein is CASSYSGQGVGSPLHF. The chain uses TRBV6-5 and TRBJ1-6; 7 bases line up with TRBD1. This CDR3 contains 16 residues. CDR1 and CDR2 (germline): MNHEY, SVGAGI. V trimming: 0 bases; J trimming: 10 bases; junction bases outside the gene matches: 9.